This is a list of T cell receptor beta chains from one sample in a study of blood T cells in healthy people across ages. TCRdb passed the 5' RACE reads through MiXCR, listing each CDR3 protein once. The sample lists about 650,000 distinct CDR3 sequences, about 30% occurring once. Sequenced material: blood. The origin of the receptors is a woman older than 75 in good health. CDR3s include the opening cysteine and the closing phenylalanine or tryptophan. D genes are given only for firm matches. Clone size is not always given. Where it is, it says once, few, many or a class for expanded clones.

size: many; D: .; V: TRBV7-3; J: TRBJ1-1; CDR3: CASSLQGIGTEAFF; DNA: TGTGCCAGCAGTCTCCAGGGTATTGGCACTGAAGCTTTCTTT
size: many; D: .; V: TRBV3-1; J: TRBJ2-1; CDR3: CASSRTGSNEQFF; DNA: TGTGCCAGCAGCCGGACTGGTTCCAATGAGCAGTTCTTC
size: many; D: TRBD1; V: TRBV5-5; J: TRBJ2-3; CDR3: CASGRHGTGGTDTQYF; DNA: TGTGCCAGCGGACGTCATGGGACAGGGGGCACAGATACGCAGTATTTT
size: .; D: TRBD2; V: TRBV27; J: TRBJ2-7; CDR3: CASSSRPGLAGGRRPYEQYF; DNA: TGTGCCAGCAGTTCCCGACCGGGACTAGCGGGGGGCCGCAGGCCCTACGAGCAGTACTTC
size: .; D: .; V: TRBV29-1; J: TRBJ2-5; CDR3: CSVGVEAGETQYF; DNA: TGCAGCGTTGGGGTAGAGGCCGGGGAGACCCAGTACTTC
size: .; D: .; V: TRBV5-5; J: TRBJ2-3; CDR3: CASSLGRGWADTQYF; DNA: TGTGCCAGCAGCTTGGGCAGGGGCTGGGCAGATACGCAGTATTTT
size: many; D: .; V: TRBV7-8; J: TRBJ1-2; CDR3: CASSPAVLSYGGYTF; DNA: TGTGCCAGCAGCCCCGCGGTGCTTTCTTACGGGGGCTACACCTTC
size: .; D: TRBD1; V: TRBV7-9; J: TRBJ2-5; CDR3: CAGSLDRGIKKTQYF; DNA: TGTGCCGGCAGTCTGGACAGGGGGATTAAAAAGACCCAGTACTTC
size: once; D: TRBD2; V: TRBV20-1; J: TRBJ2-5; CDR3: CSARRRGGFETQYF; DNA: TGCAGTGCTAGGAGGCGGGGGGGCTTCGAGACCCAGTACTTC
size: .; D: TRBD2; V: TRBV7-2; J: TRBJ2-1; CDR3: CASSLLPGGNRNEQFF; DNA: TGTGCCAGCAGCTTACTCCCGGGAGGTAATCGGAATGAGCAGTTCTTC
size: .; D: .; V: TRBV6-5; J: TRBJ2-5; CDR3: CAGMAGTEETQYF; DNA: TGTGCCGGCATGGCCGGAACCGAAGAGACCCAGTACTTC
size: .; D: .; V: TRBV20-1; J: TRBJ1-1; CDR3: CSARDPPGSEAFF; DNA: TGCAGTGCTAGAGATCCCCCAGGGAGTGAAGCTTTCTTT
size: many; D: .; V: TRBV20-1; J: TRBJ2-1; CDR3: CSARAPGVHNEQFF; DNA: TGCAGTGCTAGAGCCCCGGGGGTCCACAATGAGCAGTTCTTC
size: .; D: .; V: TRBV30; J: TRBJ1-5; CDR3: CAGGRGNQPQHF; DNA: TGTGCCGGGGGCAGGGGCAATCAGCCCCAGCATTTT
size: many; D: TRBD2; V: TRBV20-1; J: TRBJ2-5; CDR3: CSARVVSGGAQETQYF; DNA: TGCAGTGCTAGGGTAGTTAGCGGGGGAGCCCAAGAGACCCAGTACTTC
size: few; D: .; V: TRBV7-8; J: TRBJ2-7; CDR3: CASSFPRDRLSDEQYF; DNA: TGTGCCAGCAGCTTCCCCCGGGACCGCCTTTCGGACGAGCAGTACTTC
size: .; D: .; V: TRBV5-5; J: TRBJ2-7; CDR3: CAGSGREAGFYEQYF; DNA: TGTGCCGGCAGCGGCAGGGAGGCAGGATTTTACGAGCAGTACTTC
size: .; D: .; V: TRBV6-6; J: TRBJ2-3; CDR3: CASASDGDTQYF; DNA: TGTGCCAGCGCCAGTGACGGGGATACGCAGTATTTT
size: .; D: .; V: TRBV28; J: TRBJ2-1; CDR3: CASSLRQNSYNEQFF; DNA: TGTGCCAGCAGTTTAAGGCAGAACTCCTACAATGAGCAGTTCTTC
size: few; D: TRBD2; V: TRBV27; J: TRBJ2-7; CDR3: CASSLRIPGLAGGDYNEQYF; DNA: TGTGCCAGCAGTTTAAGGATTCCGGGACTAGCGGGGGGGGACTACAATGAGCAGTACTTC
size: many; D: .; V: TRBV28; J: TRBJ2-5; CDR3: CASSQPKGSQETQYF; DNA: TGTGCCAGCAGCCAACCGAAGGGCAGCCAAGAGACCCAGTACTTC
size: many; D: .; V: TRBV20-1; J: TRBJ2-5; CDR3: CSARDGRGAETQYF; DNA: TGCAGTGCTAGAGACGGGCGGGGAGCGGAGACCCAGTACTTC
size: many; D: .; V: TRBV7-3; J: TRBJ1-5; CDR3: CASSLSFGQPQHF; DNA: TGTGCCAGCAGCTTAAGCTTCGGACAGCCCCAGCATTTT